There are a few counts of the clone carrying this T cell receptor (beta chain). The sample is drawn from a study of blood T cell repertoires in COVID-19. Study details: Sources were T cells, B-cell-depleted T cells, or PBMCs; the material itself was cDNA or gDNA.

As handled by the study authors: Scientists estimated how many nucleated cells there were by amplifying reference gene primers. The table came from immunoSEQ multiplex PCR; TCRdb's copy has only in-frame clones and leaves some out. That table gives V, J and clone size, and the DNA gave D and trimming. The repertoire holds about 100,000 clones, 80% seen once, with roughly 12% in the top ten. Trimming took 6 bases from V and 2 from J, leaving 10 bases between them. Germline lookup yields CDR1 MNHEY and CDR2 SVGAGI. This CDR3 spans 14 amino acids. Sequencing used peripheral blood. This clonotype originated in a woman aged 70-85 years with acute or convalescent COVID-19. This chain uses TRBV6-5 with TRBJ2-2; D is possibly TRBD1 (6 bases). The CDR3 reads CASRQGSNTGELFF. DNA of the CDR3: TGTGCCAGCAGGCAGGGGTCCAACACCGGGGAGCTGTTTTTT.